A selection of T cell receptor beta chains follows, all from one sample in a study of tumor and adjacent non-tumor tissue in lung cancer. TCRdb independently ran MiXCR on the multiplex PCR reads; one entry per CDR3 protein. The data contain about 75,000 distinct CDR3 sequences, around 70% of them seen just once; the ten biggest clones take up roughly 26%. The specimen was distant non-tumor lung tissue. The receptors originated from a woman between 50 and 59 years old with non-small cell lung cancer. CDR3s include the opening cysteine and the closing phenylalanine or tryptophan.

TRBJ2-5 | TRBV14 | CASSPLSSGQETQYF
TRBJ2-1 | TRBV24-1 | CATSAVAGLYNEQFF
TRBJ2-3 | TRBV5-4 | CASSPTGNTDTQYF
TRBJ2-6 | TRBV4-3 | CDSNQDAGLSGANVLTF
TRBJ2-7 | TRBV20-1 | CSARTGGSYEQYF
TRBJ2-1 | TRBV23-1 | CASSPRRRLAGDEQFF
TRBJ2-2 | TRBV7-9 | CASSLGGVVDTGELFF
TRBJ2-3 | TRBV11-2 | CARSLDGSGGSADTQYF
TRBJ2-5 | TRBV29-1 | CNLVPGTTKETQYF
TRBJ2-2 | TRBV12-3/TRBV12-4 | CASSLSGEVTGELFF